The present TCR beta chain was sequenced within a study of blood T cells in healthy people across ages. Germline V gene data show CDR1 as MNHEY and CDR2 as SMNVEV (reference sequence). Germline trimming cut 3 bases from V and 4 bases from J; bases unmatched to any gene: 11. This CDR3 spans 17 amino acids. Primers used in a second PCR of about 6 to 11 cycles were a sample-barcoded 5' primer and a J-beta primer mix. Each sample yielded at least 2.5 million CDR3-containing paired-end reads. TCRdb passed the 5' RACE reads through MiXCR, listing each CDR3 protein once. Among about 1.1 million distinct CDR3 sequences, approximately 38% were seen once, and the ten largest hold about an eighth.

The TCR comes from a man aged 18 to 30 in good health. This chain uses TRBV27 with TRBJ2-3, with TRBD2 matching 9 bases. Sequenced: blood. The CDR3 region has the DNA TGTGCCAGCAGTTTTCGGGAAGGGGGACTAGCATCAGATACGCAGTATTTT. Its protein is CASSFREGGLASDTQYF.